The T cell receptor (beta chain) under discussion was sequenced for a study of T cells after yellow fever vaccination. Study-level information: Fractions of limited cellularity were prepared by means of SMART-Seq v4 Ultra Low Input. Study-level points and caveats: Secondary responses were weaker yet peaked faster, day 5 versus 15.

The CDR3 totals 18 residues. Germline loops: CDR1 SGHRS, CDR2 YFSETQ. The V and J ends lost 1 base and 2 bases respectively, with 16 bases between them. 5'RACE template switching produced TCR cDNA carrying a universal primer site and UMIs. TCRdb re-analysed the 5' RACE reads in MiXCR, keeping a single row per CDR3 protein. The sample carries roughly 320,000 distinct CDR3 sequences, approximately 11% recorded once. This clonotype turned up a few times. Its target is not known. The chain is built from TRBV5-1 and TRBJ2-6; D remains unclear. Sequences were derived from CD4+ T cells sorted from PBMCs, sampled 45 days after the yellow fever booster vaccination. This clonotype was obtained from a man between 18 and 35 years old who received the YFV17D yellow fever vaccine. The CDR3 coding sequence is TGCGCCAGCAGCTTGCAGTCGTCAGGAACCGCTGGGGCCAACGTCCTGACTTTC. Protein: CASSLQSSGTAGANVLTF.